Listed below are T cell receptor beta chains from one sample, sequenced in a study of blood T cell repertoires in COVID-19. The data were produced by immunoSEQ multiplex PCR, yet TCRdb's version contains in-frame clones alone and is incomplete. This repertoire shows 320,000 or so clones, 85% found once; its top ten account for under 2%. Material: PBMCs or T cells enriched from blood (not recorded which). The receptor set was obtained from a woman in her thirties who had been exposed to COVID-19. The conserved cysteine and the conserved F or W are not part of the CDR3 here. Size values are once, few and many counts, or a class for expanded clones, and some rows have none.

V gene: TRBV7-9
clone size: once
CDR3 protein: ASSLGLIGNYGYT

V gene: TRBV9
clone size: -
CDR3 protein: ASSASGLGTGELF

V gene: TRBV1
clone size: -
CDR3 protein: TSRKTGEWDEAF

V gene: TRBV30
clone size: -
CDR3 protein: AWSVLDLQF

V gene: TRBV5-1
clone size: -
CDR3 protein: ASSSQGSNTEAF

V gene: TRBV24-1
clone size: -
CDR3 protein: ATSGRGGHRSDTQY

V gene: TRBV11-3
clone size: many
CDR3 protein: ASSLSRGWGYT

V gene: TRBV28
clone size: -
CDR3 protein: ASSSPGQGAMVEQF

V gene: TRBV7-9
clone size: -
CDR3 protein: ASSLGVLRVDLRMSYT

V gene: TRBV7-9
clone size: -
CDR3 protein: ASSLELQGDFTDTQY

V gene: TRBV4-2
clone size: once
CDR3 protein: ASSQNGLAGGQDTQY

V gene: TRBV21-1
clone size: -
CDR3 protein: ASSAEGAQNTEAF

V gene: TRBV7-2
clone size: -
CDR3 protein: ASSQDPETEQF

V gene: TRBV5-1
clone size: -
CDR3 protein: ASSLSPGNTNSPLH

V gene: TRBV7-6
clone size: -
CDR3 protein: ASRTRGRGGEKLF

V gene: TRBV19
clone size: -
CDR3 protein: ASSIGSGFYEQY

V gene: TRBV28
clone size: -
CDR3 protein: ASSLARGSYEQY

V gene: TRBV7-9
clone size: -
CDR3 protein: ASSLITGTGNSPLH

V gene: TRBV9
clone size: once
CDR3 protein: ASSVATRTSGRSLYNEQF

V gene: TRBV30
clone size: -
CDR3 protein: AWSEVGLMNTEAF

V gene: TRBV3-1/TRBV3-2
clone size: -
CDR3 protein: ASSPGTGGVEPQH

V gene: TRBV18
clone size: -
CDR3 protein: ASSPLGEYGYT

V gene: TRBV5-1
clone size: -
CDR3 protein: ASSGDSFIGYT

V gene: TRBV9
clone size: -
CDR3 protein: ASSVETSRTQY

V gene: TRBV9
clone size: -
CDR3 protein: ASSVVGQGATGANVLT

V gene: TRBV27
clone size: -
CDR3 protein: ASSGTGPGELF

V gene: TRBV9
clone size: -
CDR3 protein: ASSVADSSNQPQH

V gene: TRBV4-2
clone size: -
CDR3 protein: ASSQEMGLNTEAF

V gene: TRBV12-3/TRBV12-4
clone size: few
CDR3 protein: ASSFGGAYGYT

V gene: TRBV24-1
clone size: -
CDR3 protein: ATSDPTGGPNTGELF

V gene: TRBV18
clone size: -
CDR3 protein: ASSPRQGYGYT

V gene: TRBV4-1
clone size: -
CDR3 protein: ASSQDGTPNEKLF

V gene: TRBV7-9
clone size: -
CDR3 protein: ASSSESTVDTEAF

V gene: TRBV30
clone size: -
CDR3 protein: ALDRNTEAF

V gene: TRBV6-2/TRBV6-3
clone size: -
CDR3 protein: ASSSSGTENQPQH

V gene: TRBV5-4
clone size: once
CDR3 protein: ASSWTSGRAGNEQF

V gene: TRBV4-3
clone size: once
CDR3 protein: ASSQELGNREYGYT

V gene: TRBV3-1/TRBV3-2
clone size: -
CDR3 protein: ASSLNAAETQY

V gene: TRBV18
clone size: -
CDR3 protein: ASSPRDRGLGGTEAF

V gene: TRBV12-5
clone size: once
CDR3 protein: ASGLAGQGKRQETQY

V gene: TRBV7-9
clone size: -
CDR3 protein: ASSLVGQGSTEAF

V gene: TRBV7-6
clone size: -
CDR3 protein: ASSFEGQPTDTQY

V gene: TRBV7-9
clone size: -
CDR3 protein: ASSLGRGNSPLH

V gene: TRBV4-1
clone size: -
CDR3 protein: ASSSLAGSSYEQY

V gene: TRBV9
clone size: once
CDR3 protein: ASSADSLYNSPLH

V gene: TRBV5-1
clone size: -
CDR3 protein: ASSVLAPGSIDGYT